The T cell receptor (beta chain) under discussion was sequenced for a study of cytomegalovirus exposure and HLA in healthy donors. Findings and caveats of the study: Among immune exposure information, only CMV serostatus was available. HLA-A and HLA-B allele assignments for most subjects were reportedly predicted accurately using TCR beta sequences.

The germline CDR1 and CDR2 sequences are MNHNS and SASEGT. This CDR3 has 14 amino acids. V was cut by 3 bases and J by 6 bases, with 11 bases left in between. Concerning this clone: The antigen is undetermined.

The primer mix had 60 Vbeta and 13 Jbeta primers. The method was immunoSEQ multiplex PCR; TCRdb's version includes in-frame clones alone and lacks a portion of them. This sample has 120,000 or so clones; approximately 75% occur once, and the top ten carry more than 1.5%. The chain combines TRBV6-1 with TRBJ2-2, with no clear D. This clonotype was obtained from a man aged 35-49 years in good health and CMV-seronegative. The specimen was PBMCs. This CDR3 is CASSDLLESGELFF. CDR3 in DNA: TGTGCCAGCAGTGATCTATTGGAGTCCGGGGAGCTGTTTTTT.